The entry below describes one T cell receptor (beta chain). Its target is not known. TCRdb itself ran the RT-PCR reads through MiXCR, one entry per CDR3 protein. This sample has a few hundred thousand distinct CDR3 sequences, with roughly 12% found just once. Germline loops: CDR1 SNHLY, CDR2 FYNNEI. Deletions cut 4 bases from V and 0 bases from J, with 6 bases between. The CDR3 is 13 residues long. The sample is drawn from a study of response to subunit inactivated influenza vaccine. Study results and caveats: Few additional T cells are recruited per seasonal influenza vaccination, authors suggested.

Separately, the same data were catalogued under a study of T cells expressing NK-cell markers. That source adds: Beta-chain TCR cDNA was generated via 5'RACE template switching with UMIs. Seven sequenced donors out of eight were HCMV-seropositive, one seronegative.

The material was PBMCs from blood, obtained on the day of vaccination. This chain uses TRBV2 with TRBJ1-1; D ambiguous. This TCR was recovered from a man aged 50 to 59 who received an inactivated influenza vaccine. The CDR3 DNA reads TGTGCCAGCAGTGGCCCGATGAACACTGAAGCTTTCTTT. Amino acid sequence: CASSGPMNTEAFF.